The rows below give T cell receptor beta chains drawn from one sample of a study of beta chain features in type 1 diabetes. Clones were read by immunoSEQ multiplex PCR, and TCRdb kept only the in-frame ones, dropping some. The top ten hold around 0.031% of the sample, which has 200,000 to 250,000 clones, 7.5% to 10% seen once. Sequencing was carried out using naive CD4+ T cells from blood. These receptors all stem from a woman aged 18-29 years in good health. The CDR3 runs from the conserved cysteine through the conserved F or W. Each record gives: V gene, J gene, D gene, clone size, CDR3 protein, CDR3 DNA. The D gene is left open where the match is weak. Expanded clones are given a class, and other clones once, few, many or no size at all.

TRBV30	TRBJ2-1	NA	few	CAWSMGGGWDEQFF	TGTGCCTGGAGTATGGGGGGGGGCTGGGATGAGCAGTTCTTC
TRBV11-2	TRBJ2-7	NA	few	CASSSAYEQYF	TGTGCCAGCAGCTCCGCCTACGAGCAGTACTTC
TRBV5-4	TRBJ2-3	NA	NA	CASSMGLVDTQYF	TGTGCCAGCAGCATGGGACTCGTAGATACGCAGTATTTT
TRBV9	TRBJ2-1	TRBD2	few	CASSVGVAGGEYNEQFF	TGTGCCAGCAGCGTAGGGGTAGCGGGGGGCGAATACAATGAGCAGTTCTTC
TRBV25-1	TRBJ2-5	NA	NA	CASSDPNVMAEYF	TGTGCCAGCAGTGACCCCAACGTTATGGCAGAGTACTTC
TRBV5-1	TRBJ1-1	TRBD1	NA	CASSISGQLATEAFF	TGCGCCAGCAGCATTTCGGGACAGTTGGCCACTGAAGCTTTCTTT
TRBV13	TRBJ2-7	NA	many	CASSSTTGVYEQYF	TGTGCCAGCAGCTCTACCACCGGGGTCTACGAGCAGTACTTC
TRBV12-5	TRBJ1-5	NA	NA	CASGLVRIEGGWNNQPQHF	TGTGCTAGTGGTTTGGTACGAATCGAAGGAGGGTGGAACAATCAGCCCCAGCATTTT
TRBV2	TRBJ1-3	NA	NA	CASAGGLRNTIYF	TGTGCCAGTGCGGGAGGGCTGAGAAACACCATATATTTT
TRBV27	TRBJ2-2	TRBD1	few	CASSLKGQGYGDTGELFF	TGTGCCAGCAGTTTGAAGGGACAGGGGTACGGTGACACCGGGGAGCTGTTTTTT
TRBV10-3	TRBJ1-2	NA	NA	CAISGGGAYGYTF	TGTGCCATCAGTGGGGGGGGAGCCTATGGCTACACCTTC
TRBV10-3	TRBJ1-1	TRBD1	few	CAISGGTGIAFF	TGTGCCATCAGTGGGGGGACAGGGATAGCTTTCTTT
TRBV7-3	TRBJ1-6	TRBD1	few	CASSYQGDSPLHF	TGTGCCAGCAGCTACCAGGGGGACTCACCCCTCCACTTT
TRBV6-6	TRBJ2-1	NA	few	CASYGAGARNEQFF	TGTGCCAGTTACGGGGCGGGGGCGAGGAATGAGCAGTTCTTC
TRBV6-5	TRBJ2-7	TRBD2	NA	CASSPPGLAYEQYF	TGTGCCAGCAGTCCCCCGGGACTAGCCTACGAGCAGTACTTC
TRBV25-1	TRBJ1-3	NA	NA	CASSLVGNTIYF	TGTGCCAGCAGCCTTGTAGGAAACACCATATATTTT
TRBV11-2	TRBJ2-1	NA	few	CASSPLSNEQFF	TGTGCCAGCAGCCCCCTAAGCAATGAGCAGTTCTTC
TRBV5-5	TRBJ2-7	NA	few	CASNSGTKNSYEQYF	TGTGCCAGCAACTCCGGGACAAAAAACTCCTACGAGCAGTACTTC
TRBV5-4	TRBJ2-3	TRBD2	few	CASSLGRTSSHTDTQYF	TGTGCCAGCAGCTTGGGCCGGACTAGCAGCCACACAGATACGCAGTATTTT
TRBV9	TRBJ1-4	NA	NA	CASSVSVGADNEKLFF	TGTGCCAGCAGCGTCAGTGTGGGGGCGGATAATGAAAAACTGTTTTTT
TRBV28	TRBJ1-6	TRBD1	few	CASSLPHRQGGSPLHF	TGTGCCAGCAGTCTACCCCATCGACAGGGTGGATCACCCCTCCACTTT
TRBV27	TRBJ2-7	NA	few	CASRPTGVYEQYF	TGTGCCAGCAGGCCTACGGGGGTCTACGAGCAGTACTTC
TRBV5-1	TRBJ2-2	NA	NA	CASSLRGYTGELFF	TGCGCCAGCAGCTTGCGGGGGTACACCGGGGAGCTGTTTTTT
TRBV2	TRBJ2-5	TRBD2	NA	CASRDGTKETQYF	TGTGCCAGCAGGGATGGGACTAAGGAGACCCAGTACTTC
TRBV5-1	TRBJ2-5	TRBD1	few	CASSLLTGGQETQYF	TGCGCCAGCAGCTTGTTGACAGGGGGACAAGAGACCCAGTACTTC
TRBV2	TRBJ2-2	NA	few	CASTASRGGELFF	TGTGCCAGCACCGCAAGTAGAGGCGGGGAGCTGTTTTTT
TRBV30	TRBJ2-3	NA	NA	CASGRLPTDTQYF	TGTGCCTCAGGGCGGCTGCCCACAGATACGCAGTATTTT
TRBV28	TRBJ1-2	NA	NA	CASSFADNGYTF	TGTGCCAGCAGTTTTGCAGATAATGGCTACACCTTC
TRBV7-9	TRBJ2-7	NA	few	CASSEEFYEQYF	TGTGCCAGCAGCGAGGAGTTTTACGAGCAGTACTTC
TRBV30	TRBJ1-1	NA	NA	CAWTIPGGQATEAFF	TGTGCCTGGACCATACCAGGAGGGCAGGCCACTGAAGCTTTCTTT
TRBV19	TRBJ1-1	NA	few	CASSIEANTEAFF	TGTGCCAGTAGTATTGAAGCGAACACTGAAGCTTTCTTT
TRBV9	TRBJ1-3	TRBD1	NA	CASSQGAGSANTIYF	TGTGCCAGCAGTCAGGGGGCAGGATCGGCAAACACCATATATTTT
TRBV5-1	TRBJ2-1	TRBD1	NA	CASSLGGTGLYNEQFF	TGCGCCAGCAGCTTGGGAGGGACAGGACTTTACAATGAGCAGTTCTTC
TRBV4-1	TRBJ2-7	NA	NA	CASSQERAGLSYEQYF	TGCGCCAGCAGCCAAGAACGGGCAGGGCTCTCCTACGAGCAGTACTTC
TRBV2	TRBJ2-1	NA	few	CASSEFYEQFF	TGTGCCAGCAGTGAATTCTATGAGCAGTTCTTC
TRBV27	TRBJ2-2	NA	few	CASSMGHGTGELFF	TGTGCCAGCAGTATGGGACACGGGACCGGGGAGCTGTTTTTT
TRBV6-1	TRBJ2-5	NA	NA	CASSEVLRVQETQYF	TGTGCCAGCAGTGAAGTTTTGCGGGTACAAGAGACCCAGTACTTC
TRBV4-2	TRBJ2-2	TRBD2	NA	CASSQASGGAETGELFF	TGTGCCAGCAGCCAAGCTAGCGGGGGGGCAGAAACCGGGGAGCTGTTTTTT
TRBV5-1	TRBJ1-2	TRBD1	NA	CASSLGQGAYYGYTF	TGCGCCAGCAGCTTGGGACAGGGGGCTTACTATGGCTACACCTTC
TRBV7-9	TRBJ2-3	NA	NA	CASSLGGAADTQYF	TGTGCCAGCAGCTTAGGTGGGGCCGCAGATACGCAGTATTTT
TRBV15	TRBJ1-2	NA	NA	CATSRDWGRDAGYTF	TGTGCCACCAGCAGAGATTGGGGCAGGGATGCTGGCTACACCTTC
TRBV15	TRBJ1-1	TRBD1	few	CATSRDRQGVAFF	TGTGCCACCAGCAGAGACCGACAGGGTGTAGCTTTCTTT
TRBV4-2	TRBJ2-1	TRBD2	NA	CASSQDSTWEGYNEQFF	TGTGCCAGCAGCCAAGATTCTACGTGGGAGGGCTACAATGAGCAGTTCTTC
TRBV7-8	TRBJ1-1	NA	few	CASSFISDRYTEAFF	TGTGCCAGCAGCTTCATATCCGACAGATACACTGAAGCTTTCTTT
TRBV9	TRBJ2-2	TRBD2	few	CASSVGLAGGDGELFF	TGTGCCAGCAGCGTCGGACTAGCGGGGGGTGACGGGGAGCTGTTTTTT
TRBV18	TRBJ2-7	NA	few	CASSPPSRRDLSYEQYF	TGTGCCAGCTCACCACCGAGTAGGCGGGACCTCTCCTACGAGCAGTACTTC
TRBV4-1	TRBJ2-2	NA	NA	CASSQEPVAGELFF	TGCGCCAGCAGCCAAGAGCCGGTGGCCGGGGAGCTGTTTTTT
TRBV19	TRBJ1-2	TRBD1	NA	CASSPERPGGASGYTF	TGTGCCAGTAGTCCCGAGAGACCAGGGGGCGCATCTGGCTACACCTTC
TRBV18	TRBJ1-1	NA	NA	CASSPNSGIAGTEAFF	TGTGCCAGCTCACCAAACTCGGGAATTGCCGGCACTGAAGCTTTCTTT
TRBV11-3	TRBJ2-1	TRBD2	NA	CASSSETLAGYNEQFF	TGTGCCAGCAGCTCAGAGACACTAGCGGGTTACAATGAGCAGTTCTTC
TRBV6-5	TRBJ1-5	NA	NA	CASSPGGYSNQPQHF	TGTGCCAGCAGCCCAGGCGGGTATAGCAATCAGCCCCAGCATTTT
TRBV9	TRBJ2-2	TRBD1	few	CASSVVGQGYTGELFF	TGTGCCAGCAGCGTAGTGGGACAGGGTTACACCGGGGAGCTGTTTTTT
TRBV18	TRBJ1-1	NA	NA	CASSPGPSEAFF	TGTGCCAGCTCACCGGGGCCCAGCGAAGCTTTCTTT